This TCR beta chain originates from a study of response to subunit inactivated influenza vaccine. Notes on the study in general: Each seasonal influenza vaccination recruits few new T cells, the authors suggested.

The CDR3 has 16 amino acids. The trim removed 5 bases at V and 4 bases at J, leaving 8 bases unmatched. CDR1 is SGHAT and CDR2 is FQNNGV in the germline V gene. On this clonotype: Its antigen is currently unknown.

A single record per CDR3 protein comes from TCRdb applying MiXCR to the RT-PCR reads. Of 450,000 to 600,000 distinct CDR3 sequences listed, around 8% are singletons. This chain uses TRBV11-2 with TRBJ2-5; 12 nucleotides line up with TRBD2. Sequences were derived from PBMCs from blood, sampled around 2 years after vaccination. The clonotype was recovered from a man between 50 and 70 years old who received an inactivated influenza vaccine. The CDR3 DNA follows: TGTGCCAGCAGCCCGGGACTAGCGGGCCCCGGAGAGACCCAGTACTTC. Translation gives CASSPGLAGPGETQYF.